The 10 T cell receptor beta chains below were found in one sample sequenced in a study of shared clonotypes between healthy human individuals. Here immunoSEQ multiplex PCR was the method, and the copy in TCRdb shows in-frame clones only, minus some. The sample carries fewer than 850,000 clones, 90% recorded once. What was sequenced was memory CD8+ T cells from PBMCs. As to subset: CD45RO+ cells pooled with CCR7-negative TemRA cells. These receptors were collected from a young man in good health. Some clones in this sample may be carry-over from other donors' samples.

This chain links TRBV15 with TRBJ2-7; 7 nucleotides align to TRBD2. V trimming: 1 base; J trimming: 3 bases; junction bases outside the gene matches: 3. This CDR3 comprises 14 residues. The V gene's germline CDR1 is LNHNV and CDR2 YYDKDF (reference sequence). The CDR3 protein is CATSRVAGVYEQYF. In nucleotides, the CDR3 is TGTGCCACCAGCAGAGTGGCGGGGGTCTACGAGCAGTACTTC.

The gene calls are TRBV7-2 and TRBJ1-5, with TRBD1 as a possible D gene (5 bases). CDR1 and CDR2 (germline): SGHTA, FQGNSA. Deletions cut 4 bases from V and 7 bases from J, with 14 bases between. The CDR3 sequence is 14 residues long. As DNA, the CDR3 is TGTGCCAGCAGCTCCAGGGAGGGCGGACAGCCCCAGCATTTT. Translated: CASSSREGGQPQHF. The full variable domain, with the rest looked up from reference TRBV7-2 and TRBJ1-5, is GAGVSQSPSNKVTEKGKDVELRCDPISGHTALYWYRQSLGQGLEFLIYFQGNSAPDKSGLPSDRFSAERTGGSVSTLTIQRTQQEDSAVYLCASSSREGGQPQHFGDGTRLSIL.

V usage is TRBV4-2 and J usage is TRBJ2-5; TRBD2 might be the D (6 bases). The CDR3 contains 17 residues. With 3 bases removed from V and 4 bases from J, the gap between germline ends came to 21 bases. CDR1 and CDR2 from the germline V gene are LGHNA and YNFKEQ. The CDR3 reads CASSQEFWGDGRETQYF. The CDR3 coding sequence is TGTGCCAGCAGCCAGGAGTTCTGGGGGGATGGGAGAGAGACCCAGTACTTC.

This clone was observed a single time. The V gene is TRBV18, the J gene TRBJ2-7; possible D gene TRBD1, 5 bases. Germline values: CDR1 KGHSH, CDR2 LQKENI. V was trimmed by 2 bases and J by 0 bases, leaving 11 bases between them. The CDR3 has 15 amino acids. DNA of the CDR3: TGTGCCAGCTCACCAGACAGAGCCTTCTCCTACGAGCAGTACTTC. It codes for CASSPDRAFSYEQYF.

Note on this clone: Other DNA sequences from this sample encode an identical CDR3 as well. The CDR3 region has the DNA TGTGCCAGCAGCCCGGGGGCCTCCTACGAGCAGTACTTC. Translated: CASSPGASYEQYF. The V call is TRBV9, the J call TRBJ2-7, with D perhaps matching TRBD1 or TRBD2 (6 bases each). This CDR3 region has 13 residues. From germline, CDR1 is SGDLS and CDR2 YYNGEE. V dropped 4 bases and J dropped 0 bases, with 8 bases sitting between them.

This rearrangement joins TRBV6-1 to TRBJ1-1, with 7 bases aligning to TRBD1. Germline CDR1 MNHNS, CDR2 SASEGT. J lost 11 bases, V lost 6 bases, and 15 bases had no gene match. The CDR3 spans 14 residues. CDR3 protein: CASSPGQESNRAFF. The CDR3 region has the DNA TGTGCCAGCAGCCCCGGACAGGAGTCGAATAGGGCTTTCTTT.

The V and J genes are TRBV5-5 and TRBJ1-5, with TRBD1 as a possible D gene (5 bases). The CDR3 runs to 14 residues. Germline loops: CDR1 SGHKS, CDR2 YYEKEE (reference sequence). Deletions cut 4 bases from V and 3 bases from J, with 11 bases between. CDR3 protein: CASSLGPANQPQHF. CDR3 bases: TGTGCCAGCAGCCTGGGACCGGCCAATCAGCCCCAGCATTTT.

CDR3 nucleotides: TGTGCCAGCAGCCATGGGGCCACTGAAGCTTTCTTT. It encodes CASSHGATEAFF. The chain uses TRBV7-9 and TRBJ1-1, with D tentatively TRBD1 (5 bases). There are 12 residues in the CDR3. Germline assignment: CDR1 SEHNR and CDR2 FQNEAQ (reference sequence). The germline V and J ends were trimmed by 5 bases and 4 bases, with 8 bases remaining between them.

A remark on this clone: Other DNA sequences in the same sample also yield this CDR3. The rearrangement uses TRBV28 and TRBJ2-1; perhaps TRBD2 as D (6 bases). The CDR3 is made up of 15 amino acids. V was trimmed by 2 bases and J by 1 base, leaving 9 bases between them. Germline CDR1 and CDR2: MDHEN and SYDVKM. CDR3 loop: CASSLGSGSYNEQFF. In nucleotides, the CDR3 is TGTGCCAGCAGTTTAGGGAGCGGGTCCTACAATGAGCAGTTCTTC.

The chain couples TRBV30 to TRBJ1-1; D is undetermined. The CDR3 is made up of 15 amino acids. The V gene's germline CDR1 is GTSNPN and CDR2 SVGIG (reference sequence). Trimming stripped 1 base from V and 2 bases from J, with 14 bases between. CDR3 nucleotides: TGTGCCTGGAGTGAAAAATACTCCCGAAACACTGAAGCTTTCTTT. It translates to CAWSEKYSRNTEAFF. Full variable domain (remainder filled in from reference TRBV30 and TRBJ1-1): SQTIHQWPATLVQPVGSPLSLECTVEGTSNPNLYWYRQAAGRGLQLLFYSVGIGQISSEVPQNLSASRPQDRQFILSSKKLLLSDSGFYLCAWSEKYSRNTEAFFGQGTRLTVV.